This T cell receptor (beta chain) was documented in a study of T cells in localized non-small cell lung cancer. This table comes from immunoSEQ multiplex PCR, and its TCRdb copy is limited to in-frame clones, with some not included. The sample has under 12,000 clones, 82% seen once. This CDR3 has 15 amino acids. Germline V gene data show CDR1 as SGHVS and CDR2 as FNYEAQ. J lost 4 bases, V lost 4 bases, and 8 bases had no gene match. The chain joins TRBV7-6 to TRBJ1-2; 8 bases are a match to TRBD1. The receptor's source is a female donor at least 60 years old with stage II lung adenocarcinoma. This material consisted of peripheral blood mononuclear cells, taken before any cancer treatment. The CDR3 loop is CASSSQGGGGYGYTF. The CDR3 nucleotides are TGTGCCAGCAGCTCACAGGGGGGAGGTGGCTATGGCTACACCTTC.